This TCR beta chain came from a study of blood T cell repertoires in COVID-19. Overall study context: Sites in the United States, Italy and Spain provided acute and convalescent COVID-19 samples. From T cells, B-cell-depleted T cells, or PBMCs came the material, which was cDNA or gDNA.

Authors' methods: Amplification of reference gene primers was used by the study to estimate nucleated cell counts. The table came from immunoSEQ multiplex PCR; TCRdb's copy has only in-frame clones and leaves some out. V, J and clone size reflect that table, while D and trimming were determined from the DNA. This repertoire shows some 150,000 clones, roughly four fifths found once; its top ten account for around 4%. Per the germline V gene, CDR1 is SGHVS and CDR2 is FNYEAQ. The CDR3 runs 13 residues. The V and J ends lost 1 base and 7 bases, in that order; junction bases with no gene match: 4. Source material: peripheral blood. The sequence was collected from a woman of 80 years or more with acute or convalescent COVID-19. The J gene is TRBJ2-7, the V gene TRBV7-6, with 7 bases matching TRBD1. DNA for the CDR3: TGTGCCAGCAGCTTAGGACAGGGTAAGGAGCAGTACTTC. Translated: CASSLGQGKEQYF.